Listed below are T cell receptor beta chains from one sample, sequenced in a study of Ad26.COV2.S vaccination and SARS-CoV-2 variants. Libraries were prepared by immunoSEQ multiplex PCR; TCRdb keeps only in-frame clonotypes and omits some of them. The sample carries some 270,000 clones, approximately 90% recorded once. The sequenced sample was peripheral blood, obtained in a trial of Ad26.COV2.S vaccine versus placebo. These receptors were collected from a person between 18 and 65 years old who received the Ad26.COV2.S COVID-19 vaccine or a placebo. The CDR3 runs from the conserved cysteine through the conserved F or W. The order of the fields is clone size, D gene, V gene, J gene, CDR3 protein, CDR3 DNA. A D gene is named only where the DNA matches it firmly. Size values are once, few and many counts, or a class for expanded clones, and some rows have none.

few	-	TRBV6-2/TRBV6-3	TRBJ2-1	CASSYNLAQNNEQFF	TGTGCCAGCAGTTACAACCTAGCCCAGAACAATGAGCAGTTCTTC
-	-	TRBV27	TRBJ1-6	CASSIQGSSSPLHF	TGTGCCAGCAGTATTCAGGGTAGTAGTTCACCCCTCCACTTT
-	-	TRBV4-2	TRBJ2-1	CASSQDREGEQFF	TGTGCCAGCAGCCAAGATCGTGAGGGCGAGCAGTTCTTC
few	-	TRBV6-5	TRBJ1-1	CASSYLQGGVTEAFF	TGTGCCAGCAGTTACCTACAGGGCGGTGTGACTGAAGCTTTCTTT
once	-	TRBV12-3/TRBV12-4	TRBJ1-2	CASSLGSGYTF	TGTGCCAGCAGTTTGGGGTCCGGCTACACCTTC
-	TRBD2	TRBV10-3	TRBJ2-3	CAISERLAGGYDTQYF	TGTGCCATCAGTGAGCGACTAGCGGGGGGGTACGATACGCAGTATTTT
once	TRBD2	TRBV29-1	TRBJ2-3	CSVGTSGSKTQYF	TGCAGCGTTGGGACTAGCGGGAGTAAGACGCAGTATTTT
-	-	TRBV14	TRBJ1-2	CASSQNRNYGYTF	TGTGCCAGCAGCCAAAACCGAAACTATGGCTACACCTTC
-	TRBD2	TRBV5-1	TRBJ2-1	CASKQAGGYNEQFF	TGCGCCAGCAAACAAGCGGGGGGTTACAATGAGCAGTTCTTC
-	-	TRBV19	TRBJ2-3	CASSIGGPRADTQYF	TGTGCCAGTAGTATTGGTGGCCCCCGCGCAGATACGCAGTATTTT
-	TRBD2	TRBV6-2/TRBV6-3	TRBJ2-2	CASSWTSGRAGNTGELFF	TGTGCCAGCAGTTGGACTAGCGGGAGGGCCGGTAACACCGGGGAGCTGTTTTTT
-	-	TRBV5-6	TRBJ1-2	CASSADRGAAQGYTF	TGTGCCAGCAGCGCAGATAGAGGGGCGGCTCAGGGCTACACCTTC
-	-	TRBV30	TRBJ2-1	CAWTLDSGDPTYNEQFF	TGTGCCTGGACCCTTGACTCGGGAGATCCTACCTACAATGAGCAGTTCTTC
few	-	TRBV6-5	TRBJ1-4	CASSYSSGGPNEKLFF	TGTGCCAGCAGTTACTCTTCCGGGGGTCCTAATGAAAAACTGTTTTTT
-	-	TRBV11-2	TRBJ2-3	CASSFTRLNTDTQYF	TGTGCCAGCAGCTTTACCCGGCTAAACACAGATACGCAGTATTTT
-	-	TRBV7-2	TRBJ2-3	CASTFDRWADTQYF	TGTGCCAGCACTTTCGACCGTTGGGCCGATACGCAGTATTTT
-	-	TRBV19	TRBJ2-6	CASSPGGDSGANVLTF	TGTGCCAGTTCACCCGGCGGTGACTCTGGGGCCAACGTCCTGACTTTC
-	-	TRBV5-5	TRBJ2-2	CASSFQTGGGELFF	TGTGCCAGCAGCTTCCAGACAGGTGGCGGGGAGCTGTTTTTT
-	-	TRBV27	TRBJ2-2	CASSPLRTTNTGELFF	TGTGCCAGCAGCCCCCTCCGGACCACGAACACCGGGGAGCTGTTTTTT
-	-	TRBV19	TRBJ2-1	CASSIDGGQFNEQFF	TGTGCCAGTAGTATTGATGGGGGGCAATTCAATGAGCAGTTCTTC
-	-	TRBV7-9	TRBJ1-2	CAASARRTYGYTF	TGTGCCGCCTCCGCGAGGAGGACTTATGGCTACACCTTC
-	TRBD1	TRBV9	TRBJ2-3	CASSPRTGPDTQYF	TGTGCCAGCAGCCCTCGGACAGGGCCAGATACGCAGTATTTT
-	-	TRBV15	TRBJ2-5	CATSRVQLTARETQYF	TGTGCCACCAGCAGAGTACAGTTAACGGCACGGGAGACCCAGTACTTC
-	TRBD1	TRBV7-9	TRBJ1-5	CASSPGQGTRQPQHF	TGTGCCAGCAGTCCCGGACAGGGGACGCGGCAGCCCCAGCATTTT
-	-	TRBV5-7	TRBJ1-1	CASSFEGRHLSTEAFF	TGTGCCAGCAGCTTCGAAGGGAGGCACCTGTCCACTGAAGCTTTCTTT
-	-	TRBV4-3	TRBJ2-4	CASSQDLRTLAKNIQYF	TGCGCCAGCAGCCAAGATCTAAGGACCCTAGCCAAAAACATTCAGTACTTC
-	-	TRBV19	TRBJ2-1	CASSSGTGRYNEQFF	TGTGCCAGTAGCTCCGGGACTGGACGTTACAATGAGCAGTTCTTC
-	TRBD1	TRBV5-5	TRBJ1-6	CASSSGTGGNSPLHF	TGTGCCAGCAGCTCCGGGACAGGGGGTAATTCACCCCTCCACTTT
-	TRBD2	TRBV10-3	TRBJ2-3	CAISESGTRTDTQYF	TGTGCCATCAGTGAGTCCGGGACTAGGACAGATACGCAGTATTTT
-	-	TRBV4-1	TRBJ1-4	CASSQNRGVSNEKLFF	TGCGCCAGCAGCCAGAACCGAGGAGTCTCAAATGAAAAACTGTTTTTT
-	TRBD1	TRBV19	TRBJ2-1	CASTGTGRGEQFF	TGTGCCAGCACAGGGACAGGTAGGGGTGAGCAGTTCTTC
-	-	TRBV6-5	TRBJ2-2	CASGHPIFTGELFF	TGTGCCAGCGGACACCCGATATTCACCGGGGAGCTGTTTTTT
-	-	TRBV9	TRBJ1-4	CASSVGPGPGTNEKLFF	TGTGCCAGCAGCGTAGGGCCCGGTCCGGGAACTAATGAAAAACTGTTTTTT
-	-	TRBV6-5	TRBJ2-6	CASRQISGANVLTF	TGTGCCAGCCGACAGATCTCTGGGGCCAACGTCCTGACTTTC
-	-	TRBV14	TRBJ2-1	CASSHWRDHNEQFF	TGTGCCAGCAGCCATTGGCGGGACCACAATGAGCAGTTCTTC
-	TRBD2	TRBV12-5	TRBJ2-2	CASGLLTSRHTGELFF	TGTGCTAGTGGTTTGCTGACTAGCCGTCACACCGGGGAGCTGTTTTTT
-	TRBD1	TRBV27	TRBJ1-5	CASSNGGTGYQPQHF	TGTGCCAGCAGTAACGGAGGGACAGGGTATCAGCCCCAGCATTTT
-	TRBD2	TRBV24-1	TRBJ2-5	CATSELAGEEQETQYF	TGTGCCACCAGTGAACTAGCGGGAGAGGAACAAGAGACCCAGTACTTC
-	-	TRBV5-6	TRBJ1-6	CASSLGEGFGNSPLHF	TGTGCCAGCAGTTTAGGTGAGGGATTCGGGAATTCACCCCTCCACTTT
-	-	TRBV7-9	TRBJ2-3	CASSLGGHPDTQYF	TGTGCCAGCAGCTTAGGGGGGCATCCAGATACGCAGTATTTT
-	-	TRBV2	TRBJ2-5	CATFMAGSQETQYF	TGTGCCACCTTCATGGCGGGCAGCCAAGAGACCCAGTACTTC
-	-	TRBV6-5	TRBJ2-7	CASSPSGGAEGEQYF	TGTGCCAGCAGTCCGTCAGGGGGGGCGGAGGGTGAGCAGTACTTC
-	TRBD2	TRBV23-1	TRBJ2-1	CASSQRTGRTSGRAYNEQFF	TGCGCCAGCAGTCAACGCACAGGGAGGACTAGCGGGAGGGCCTACAATGAGCAGTTCTTC
-	-	TRBV9	TRBJ1-1	CASSRTPLNTEAFF	TGTGCCAGCAGCCGGACCCCCTTGAACACTGAAGCTTTCTTT
-	TRBD2	TRBV7-3	TRBJ2-1	CASSPGTSGRATEQFF	TGTGCCAGCAGCCCGGGGACTAGCGGGAGGGCCACTGAGCAGTTCTTC
-	-	TRBV5-4	TRBJ1-2	CASSSLTGLGGYTF	TGTGCCAGCAGTTCTTTAACAGGGCTTGGCGGCTACACCTTC
-	TRBD2	TRBV5-1	TRBJ2-3	CASSLTSGGTDTQYF	TGCGCCAGCAGTTTAACTAGCGGGGGCACAGATACGCAGTATTTT
-	-	TRBV27	TRBJ2-2	CATRSTGSPIGELFF	TGTGCCACCCGATCCACCGGGTCCCCCATCGGGGAGCTGTTTTTT
-	-	TRBV7-8	TRBJ2-5	CASSRDGQETQYF	TGTGCCAGCAGTCGGGACGGTCAAGAGACCCAGTACTTC
-	-	TRBV19	TRBJ1-4	CASSIRGTGEKLFF	TGTGCCAGTAGTATACGGGGAACGGGCGAAAAACTGTTTTTT
-	-	TRBV12-3/TRBV12-4	TRBJ1-2	CAIQEQNFYGYTF	TGTGCCATCCAAGAACAGAACTTCTATGGCTACACCTTC